The entry that follows covers one T cell receptor (beta chain) sequence. The target antigen is unknown. Sequencing used immunoSEQ multiplex PCR; TCRdb keeps in-frame clones, though not all of them. Of fewer than 55,000 clones in the sample, 75% to 85% were seen once. This specimen comes from a study of radiation and T cells in renal cell carcinoma. Study background: Nephrectomy followed 15 Gy stereotactic body radiation by 4 weeks.

Time point specified: blood 2 weeks post-SBRT. Treatment: 15 Gy SBRT to primary tumor, nephrectomy 4 weeks later. Losses at the gene ends were 2 bases for V and 6 bases for J; bases not matched to a gene: 6. This CDR3 is 15 amino acids long. Study-level points and caveats: In blood, top tumor clones expanded by 2 weeks, shrinking by 4. Baseline intratumoral clonotype presence is unknown without pretreatment biopsies.

Source: blood, taken from a patient whose treatment included radiotherapy and nephrectomy. This TCR was recovered from a woman aged 70-85 years with renal cell carcinoma. This sequence joins TRBV5-3 and TRBJ2-1; 9 bases align to TRBD2. TRBV5-3 has ORF status, its function being uncertain. Here the CDR3 reads CARSFGGRGSNEQFF. DNA of the CDR3: TGTGCCAGAAGCTTCGGCGGGAGGGGGAGCAATGAGCAGTTCTTC.